The 16 T cell receptor beta chains reported below all come from one sample, sequenced in a study of T cell repertoires in cytomegalovirus infection. TCRdb re-called the reads with MiXCR, one entry per CDR3 protein. The table includes hundreds of thousands of distinct CDR3 sequences, roughly 6.5% detected once. Source material: PBMCs. Receptor source: a human donor in good health (CMV status not recorded). Some clones in this sample may be carry-over from other donors' samples.

This clonotype was found a few times. This chain uses TRBV29-1 with TRBJ1-1; 7 nucleotides align to TRBD1. J lost 7 bases, V lost 7 bases, and 9 bases had no gene match. CDR3 size: 12 residues. Per germline, CDR1 SQVTM and CDR2 ANQGSEA. This CDR3 reads CSGVRQGIEAFF. For the CDR3, the DNA is TGCAGCGGTGTGAGACAGGGCATTGAAGCTTTCTTT.

This chain connects TRBV11-2 to TRBJ2-7; D not resolved. Trimming shortened V by 8 bases and J by 5 bases, and 13 bases separated the two germline ends. Germline-derived CDR1 and CDR2 are SGHAT and FQNNGV. This CDR3 is built from 12 residues. The DNA for the CDR3 is TGTGCCAGCGCCCCTCATGGGGACGAGCAGTACTTC. Translated: CASAPHGDEQYF.

This chain links TRBV20-1 with TRBJ2-1; 10 bases map to TRBD2. V was clipped by 1 base and J by 3 bases; unmatched bases: 6. This CDR3 spans 16 amino acids. The germline gives CDR1 DFQATT, CDR2 SNEGSKA (reference sequence). CDR3 sequence reads: CSARVLLAGNYNEQFF. CDR3 sequence (DNA): TGCAGTGCTAGAGTTCTACTAGCGGGGAACTACAATGAGCAGTTCTTC.

Many counts were recorded for this clonotype. This chain connects TRBV6-6 to TRBJ2-2; D is possibly TRBD1 (5 bases). The ends were cut back, 0 bases at V and 0 bases at J, with 11 bases in the middle. The length of the CDR3 is 17 residues. Germline V gene data show CDR1 as MNHNY and CDR2 as SVGAGI (reference sequence). In nucleotides, the CDR3 is TGTGCCAGCAGTTACTCGACCGGCAGGGCGAACACCGGGGAGCTGTTTTTT. Its protein product is CASSYSTGRANTGELFF.

This clonotype was detected many times. CDR3 region: CASSQGRHGHLDTF. In DNA, the CDR3 is TGTGCCAGCAGCCAAGGAAGACACGGACACTTGGACACCTTC. The chain carries TRBV3-1 and TRBJ1-2, with D perhaps matching TRBD1 (5 bases). The CDR3 is 14 residues long. Germline loops: CDR1 LGHDT, CDR2 YNNKEL (reference sequence). V was trimmed by 1 base and J by 12 bases, leaving 18 bases between them. Filled out from reference TRBV3-1 and TRBJ1-2, the complete variable domain reads DTAVSQTPKYLVTQMGNDKSIKCEQNLGHDTMYWYKQDSKKFLKIMFSYNNKELIINETVPNRFSPKSPDKAHLNLHINSLELGDSAVYFCASSQGRHGHLDTFGSGTRLTVV.

This clonotype occurred many times. The CDR3: CSARAYQSLPSNQPQHF. CDR3 sequence (DNA): TGCAGTGCTAGGGCATACCAGTCGTTGCCCAGCAATCAGCCCCAGCATTTT. The chain joins TRBV20-1 to TRBJ1-5; D remains unclear. Germline V gene lookup returns CDR1 DFQATT and CDR2 SNEGSKA (reference sequence). The CDR3 loop spans 17 amino acids. Deletions cut 3 bases from V and 1 base from J, with 19 bases between.

This clonotype was observed a few times. The CDR3 nucleotides are TGCAGTGCTAGAGATCGAAGGAGGGGGCTCGACGAGCAGTACTTC. Its translation: CSARDRRRGLDEQYF. The chain employs TRBV20-1 and TRBJ2-7; TRBD1 might be the D (7 bases). Germline lookup yields CDR1 DFQATT and CDR2 SNEGSKA (reference sequence). Trimming took off 0 bases at V and 5 bases at J, with 17 bases between the two ends. The CDR3 extends over 15 amino acids.

In its sample, this clonotype was seen many times. The genes are TRBV6-5 and TRBJ1-2; 10 bases align to TRBD1. Unmatched junction bases numbered 9, after V lost 4 bases and J lost 4 bases. The CDR3 extends over 16 amino acids. Germline CDR1 MNHEY, CDR2 SVGAGI. CDR3 sequence: CASSSDPGQGFYGYTF. The CDR3, as DNA: TGTGCCAGCAGTTCGGACCCGGGACAGGGGTTCTATGGCTACACCTTC.

This clonotype was detected many times. The chain couples TRBV11-3 to TRBJ2-1; TRBD2 aligns across 8 bases. Germline-derived CDR1 and CDR2 are SGHNT and YENEEA. The ends lost 5 bases at V and 8 bases at J; junction bases unmatched: 11. The CDR3 is made up of 15 amino acids. The CDR3 is CASSLLGGGMDEQFF. In DNA, the CDR3 is TGTGCCAGCAGCCTTCTCGGGGGGGGAATGGATGAGCAGTTCTTC.

This clonotype was picked up many times. This chain uses TRBV7-2 with TRBJ2-5; D is uncertain. V was clipped by 4 bases and J by 7 bases, with 13 bases between them. The CDR3 sequence is 13 residues long. Germline V gene data show CDR1 as SGHTA and CDR2 as FQGNSA. Here the CDR3 reads CASSWTAYGTQYF. For the CDR3, the DNA is TGTGCCAGCAGCTGGACGGCCTACGGGACCCAGTACTTC.

At least ten counts were recorded for this clonotype. V gene TRBV7-2 combines with J gene TRBJ2-3, with D maybe TRBD1 (5 bases). Trimming took off 5 bases at V and 4 bases at J, with 13 bases between the two ends. The germline V gene encodes CDR1 SGHTA and CDR2 FQGNSA. This CDR3 region has 14 residues. The DNA of the CDR3 is TGTGCCAGCAGCGTCGCCGTGGGGCCAGATACGCAGTATTTT. Its translation: CASSVAVGPDTQYF.

This clonotype was counted ten times or more. The V and J genes are TRBV30 and TRBJ2-2; D may correspond to TRBD1 or TRBD2 (5 bases each). V was pared by 2 bases and J by 6 bases, with 16 bases between. CDR3 size: 15 residues. CDR1 and CDR2 (germline): GTSNPN, SVGIG (reference sequence). Written as DNA, the CDR3 is TGTGCCTGGAGTTGGCTTTCTGGGGGTCCCGGGGAGCTGTTTTTT. It yields the protein CAWSWLSGGPGELFF.

This clonotype has at least ten counts. V is TRBV12-3 or TRBV12-4 and J is TRBJ1-2; tentatively, D is TRBD1 (5 bases). The CDR3 is 16 amino acids. V was cut by 10 bases and J by 0 bases, with 21 bases left in between. DNA for the CDR3: TGTGCCACCAACTCCCAGAACAGGTGGACTAACTATGGCTACACCTTC. As protein: CATNSQNRWTNYGYTF.

This clonotype was seen repeatedly, ten times or more. The gene calls are TRBV6-2 or TRBV6-3 and TRBJ2-1, with 9 bases identical to TRBD2. The germline V gene encodes CDR1 MNHEY and CDR2 SVGEGT. After removal of 2 bases from V and 7 bases from J, the junction contained 6 bases not matched to a gene. The CDR3 is 15 amino acids. For the CDR3, the DNA is TGTGCCAGCAGTTACCAATGGACTAGCGAGAATGAGCAGTTCTTC. Translation gives CASSYQWTSENEQFF.

This clonotype was observed at least ten times. The CDR3 region has the DNA TGTGCCAGCTCCACCACAGTGGGTTCGGAGACCCAGTACTTC. Amino acids: CASSTTVGSETQYF. The chain has TRBV18 and TRBJ2-5; the D is unclear. This CDR3 is built from 14 residues. Germline V gene data show CDR1 as KGHSH and CDR2 as LQKENI. Trimming cost V 6 bases and J 5 bases, with 16 bases left between them.

This clonotype has just a few counts. The chain combines TRBV7-9 with TRBJ2-1, with D perhaps matching TRBD1 (5 bases). The CDR3 has 12 residues. Trimming pared 9 bases from V and 2 bases from J, leaving 8 bases between. Germline CDR1 SEHNR, CDR2 FQNEAQ (reference sequence). The CDR3 loop reads CASKGAYNEQFF. CDR3 nucleotide sequence: TGTGCCAGTAAAGGGGCCTACAATGAGCAGTTCTTC. Full variable domain (rest looked up from reference TRBV7-9 and TRBJ2-1): DTGVSQNPRHKITKRGQNVTFRCDPISEHNRLYWYRQTLGQGPEFLTYFQNEAQLEKSRLLSDRFSAERPKGSFSTLEIQRTEQGDSAMYLCASKGAYNEQFFGPGTRLTVL.